This T cell receptor beta chain appears in the sequencing data of a study of blood T cells in healthy people across ages. In the study overall: When template switching was applied, about one barcoded beta molecule was captured per two T cells.

CDR1 SGHRS and CDR2 YFSETQ come from the germline V gene. Trimming took off 4 bases at V and 6 bases at J, with 17 bases between the two ends. This CDR3 is built from 14 residues. Sample-barcoded 5' priming and a J-beta primer mix drove a second PCR of roughly 6 to 12 cycles. TCRdb analysed the 5' RACE reads with MiXCR anew, one entry per CDR3 protein. This sample has roughly 2 million distinct CDR3 sequences, with just under 50% found just once. This clonotype has only a few counts. This may be a read error, as it is one base from a much larger clone. The receptor was isolated from a middle-aged woman in good health. The V call is TRBV5-1, the J call TRBJ2-7, with D hard to call. Sequenced sample: blood. The DNA for the CDR3 is TGCGCCAGCAGCGTGGCAACCGGCAATGGCGAGCAGTACTTC. Translating gives CASSVATGNGEQYF.